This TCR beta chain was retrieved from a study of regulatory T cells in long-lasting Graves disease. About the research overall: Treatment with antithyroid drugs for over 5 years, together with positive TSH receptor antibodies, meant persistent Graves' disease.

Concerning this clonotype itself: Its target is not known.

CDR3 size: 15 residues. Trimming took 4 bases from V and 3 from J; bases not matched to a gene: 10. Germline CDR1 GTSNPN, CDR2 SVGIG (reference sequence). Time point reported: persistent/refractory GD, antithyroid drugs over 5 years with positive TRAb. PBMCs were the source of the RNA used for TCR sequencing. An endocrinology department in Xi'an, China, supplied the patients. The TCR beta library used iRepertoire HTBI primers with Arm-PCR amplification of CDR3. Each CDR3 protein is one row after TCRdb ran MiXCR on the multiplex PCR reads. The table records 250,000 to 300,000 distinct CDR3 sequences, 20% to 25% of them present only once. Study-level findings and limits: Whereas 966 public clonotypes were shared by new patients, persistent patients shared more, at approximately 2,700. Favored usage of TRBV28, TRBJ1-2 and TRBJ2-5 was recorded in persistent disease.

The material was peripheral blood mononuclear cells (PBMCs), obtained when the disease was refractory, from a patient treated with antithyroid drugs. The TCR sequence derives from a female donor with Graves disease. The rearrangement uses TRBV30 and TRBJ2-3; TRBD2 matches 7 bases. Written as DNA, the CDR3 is TGTGCCTGGAATGGATTCGGGGGAGGGACAGATACGCAGTATTTT. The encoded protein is CAWNGFGGGTDTQYF.